The clone carrying this T cell receptor (beta chain) was recorded at least ten times. The antigen is not known. In TCRdb, the RACE reads were re-called with MiXCR into one record per CDR3 protein. Of over 45,000 distinct CDR3 sequences listed, over 7.5% were seen once; the top ten hold about an eighth. This record comes from a study of human T cells and chemical hapten exposure. As for the study in general: Across samples, TCR yields varied, mostly owing to small differences in pooled library volumes.

This CDR3 is built from 13 residues. V gave up 1 base and J gave up 4 bases, with 7 bases separating them. CDR1 is DFQATT and CDR2 is SNEGSKA in the germline V gene (reference sequence). Findings and caveats of the study: Having alopecia, donors may respond immunologically unlike healthy people.

Time point indicated: patch test 1, 2 weeks after DPC sensitization. Indicated treatment: therapeutic diphenylcyclopropenone sensitization with weekly scalp DPC. The clonotype comes from a middle-aged woman with alopecia areata. Some clones in this sample may be carry-over from other donors' samples. The V and J genes are TRBV20-1 and TRBJ1-4; D is ambiguous. Sequenced here: whole blood, sampled in connection with sensitization to the hapten diphenylcyclopropenone (DPC). As DNA, the CDR3 is TGCAGTGCTAGAGGTCTCCATAATGAAAAACTGTTTTTT. Translation: CSARGLHNEKLFF.